The clone carrying this T cell receptor (beta chain) was counted ten times or more. This specimen belongs to a study of T-cell reconstitution after alpha-beta-depleted transplantation in children. The TCRbeta library incorporated unique molecular identifiers. TCRdb re-analysed the PCR reads in MiXCR, keeping a single row per CDR3 protein. The repertoire includes nearly 400,000 distinct CDR3 sequences, about a fifth of them detected once, and around 4% sits in the top ten. The CDR3 runs to 14 residues. Germline CDR1 reads MNHEY; CDR2 reads SVGEGT. V was pared by 4 bases and J by 1 base, with 8 bases between.

V and J are TRBV6-2 or TRBV6-3 and TRBJ1-5; tentative D call: TRBD1 (5 bases). Sequences were derived from PBMCs from the stem cell graft donor, sampled from the stem cell graft. The TCR comes from a human donor who donated a stem cell graft to a child with acute myeloid leukemia. CDR3 in DNA: TGTGCCAGCAGTTTGACAGCCAGCAATCAGCCCCAGCATTTT. Translated: CASSLTASNQPQHF.